This T cell receptor (beta chain) was captured in a study of cytomegalovirus exposure and HLA in healthy donors. PCR employed 60 Vbeta and 13 Jbeta primers. Sequenced by immunoSEQ multiplex PCR; TCRdb stores in-frame clones only, minus some. This table has approximately 90,000 clones, around four fifths appearing once. This CDR3 has 11 amino acids. CDR1 WSHSY and CDR2 SAAADI come from the germline V gene. Trimming shortened V by 4 bases and J by 3 bases, and 4 bases separated the two germline ends. The table lists this clone with a few counts. This chain uses TRBV10-2 with TRBJ2-7, with D hard to call. The specimen was PBMCs. This receptor was taken from a male donor in good health and CMV-seronegative. The CDR3, as DNA: TGCGCCAGCAGTGGTAACTACGAGCAGTACTTC. This codes for CASSGNYEQYF.